The present T cell receptor (beta chain) was sequenced within a study of beta chain features in type 1 diabetes. General study results and limits: Type 1 diabetes patients had VDJ junctions that carried fewer insertions and more deletions. Among all four CD4+ subsets, Type 1 diabetes patients had TCRB CDR3s that were moderately but significantly shorter.

Once sorted, every population was more than 95% pure. Every isolated RNA sample was fully reverse transcribed, so sequencing captured expressed TCRB transcripts. TCRdb keeps only in-frame clones here, not all; method: immunoSEQ multiplex PCR. The table lists 600,000 to 700,000 clones, over 10% of them singletons. Remarks on this clone: Its specificity is unknown. Other nucleotide sequences in the sample specify the same CDR3.

The TCR sequence derives from a young man with type 1 diabetes. Sequenced material: naive CD4+ T cells from blood.

The CDR3 coding sequence is TGTGCCATCAGTAGACAGGGCTCCTACGAGCAGTACTTC. As protein: CAISRQGSYEQYF. The V call is TRBV10-3, the J call TRBJ2-7; 7 bases align to TRBD1. Per the germline V gene, CDR1 is ENHRY and CDR2 is SYGVKD. The CDR3 loop spans 13 amino acids. Unmatched junction bases numbered 1, after V lost 5 bases and J lost 0 bases.